This TCR beta chain was obtained from a study of shared clonotypes between healthy human individuals. At the level of the study: Three plates were used per donor for CD4 naive, three for CD4 memory, two for CD8 naive and one for CD8 memory. Overall study results and limits: Sample collection involved blood only; tissue repertoires are likely different. Against clonotypes common to all four donors, non-shared ones had lower generation probabilities.

On this clone: The antigen remains unidentified.

CD45RO-negative cells were positively selected for CCR7, leaving out terminally differentiated effector memory CD45RA+ cells. Healthy adults negative for HIV, lacking recent acute infections or vaccinations, served as donors. The CDR3 sequence is 14 residues long. V shed 5 bases, J shed 4 bases, and the junction held 4 bases outside the gene matches. The germline CDR1 and CDR2 sequences are SEHNR and FQNEAQ (reference sequence). The assay was immunoSEQ multiplex PCR, and TCRdb's table has in-frame clones only and misses some. Among a few million clones listed, around 95% were seen once. The receptor was derived from a man aged 18 to 35 in good health. Some clones in this sample may be carry-over from other donors' samples. The chain is built from TRBV7-9 and TRBJ1-5, with 8 bases lining up with TRBD1. Sequencing was performed on naive CD8+ T cells from PBMCs. CDR3 in DNA: TGTGCCAGCAGCGATGGACAGGGAAATCAGCCCCAGCATTTT. Residues: CASSDGQGNQPQHF.